The TCR beta chain under discussion was sequenced for a study of CXCR3-negative and CXCR3-positive naive CD8 T cells (dated by TCRdb to the late 2010s). Notes on the research overall: In total, some 130 million TRB reads were obtained, corresponding to roughly 1.5 +/- 0.3 million reads per library. Data from around 11 donors, pooled across two independent experiments, went into the diversity and physicochemical repertoire analyses. The TRBV-TRBJ cluster analysis covered naive subsets from 5 donors and memory cells from 3 donors. Findings and caveats that apply to the study as a whole: Because surface CD5, which has been linked to self-reactivity in mice, was comparable between naive subsets, TCR interaction strength was also inferred from TRB CDR3 physicochemical properties. TRBV-TRBJ usage was similar between naive CXCR3-negative and CXCR3-positive cells from the same donor, while memory cells showed distinct patterns. Freshly isolated PBMCs were used for most assays because CXCR3 expression went down partially after cryopreservation. Repertoire diversity was comparably high in both naive subsets but much lower in memory CD8+ T cells. Compared with CXCR3-negative naive cells, CXCR3-positive naive cells had TRB CDR3s with higher hydrophobicity (lower Kidera factor 4), lower energy, and higher strength and volume indices.

Each CD8+ T cell subset was flow-sorted in triplicate, and 300,000 or so cells per subset were placed directly into RLT lysis buffer. To keep memory contaminants out, a stringent definition of naive CD8+ T cells was applied: CD45RO-CCR7+CD27+CD95-. Using standard density gradient centrifugation, peripheral blood mononuclear cells were isolated from buffy coats. A FACSAria III was used to flow-sort naive CXCR3-negative and CXCR3-positive CD8+ T cells. An RNeasy Mini Kit was used to extract total RNA from the sorted cells. A remark on this clonotype: Its antigen specificity is not known.

Sequencer: NextSeq 550. The Human TCR Profiling Kit (MiLaboratory) was used to make UMI-labeled 5' RACE TRB cDNA libraries. cDNA synthesis used the entire amount of extracted RNA, and PCR amplification then used the entire amount of cDNA produced. Libraries were prepared in parallel with an identical number of PCR cycles. The authors processed their data as follows. MIGEC and MiXCR extracted about 53,000 +/- 10,000 unique UMI-labeled TRB cDNA molecules per library, requiring at least two reads per UMI. On average, 40,000 +/- 10,000 functional in-frame TRB CDR3 nucleotide clonotypes lacking stop codons were found per library. After downsampling to 5000 UMI-labeled TRB molecules per sample, diversity metrics, including normalized Shannon-Wiener and Chao1, were computed in VDJtools. VDJtools was used to calculate clonotype-size-weighted physicochemical properties of the central five CDR3 residues, namely interaction energy, strength, volume and Kidera factor 4. Based on TCRdb reprocessing of the reads, there is one entry per CDR3 protein sequence, and DNA is missing. Here the V and J calls rest on TCRdb's processing, not on the authors' analysis. This specimen's table enumerates over 5,000 distinct CDR3 sequences. Jointly, the top ten make up about 2% of the sample.

The clonotype originates from a human donor in good health. Some clones in this sample may be carry-over from other donors' samples. Sequenced: naive CXCR3+ CD8+ T cells from blood. Read against the paper, the sample's cell subset or site label means: CD45RO-CCR7+CD27+CD95- naive CD8+ T cells expressing CXCR3 (TNR3+).

The CDR3 corresponds to CASSLGLRGPGTEAFF. This chain joins TRBV13 to TRBJ1-1; TCRdb reports TRBD1, a call that lacks DNA to check it against. CDR1 is given as PRHDT and CDR2 as FYEKMQ, both from the germline V gene (reference sequence). The CDR3, cysteine through phenylalanine, is 16 amino acids long. Only the protein sequence is given.